This entry features one T cell receptor (beta chain) sequence. Its antigen is currently unknown. These data belong to a study of cytomegalovirus exposure and HLA in healthy donors. Looking at the study overall: There were some 120 million unique TCR beta sequences, drawn from approximately 190 million T cells, in an earlier analysis. Study-level points and caveats: For most TCR beta V segments, an earlier analysis put the productive rate at about 87% or about 30% of the time. Across HLA loci, a later analysis found differing TCR association rates, with DRB1 most and HLA-C fewest. Rarity characterized most TCR sequences, yet some public TCRs appeared in many donors.

Both 60 Vbeta primers and 13 Jbeta primers went into the PCR. TCRdb's copy holds only in-frame clones and misses some; the assay was immunoSEQ multiplex PCR. In the table there are around 150,000 clones, 70% to 90% of which are singletons. Trimming took off 2 bases at V and 5 bases at J, with 18 bases between the two ends. Germline V CDR1 and CDR2: MGHDK, SYGVNS. The CDR3 has 16 amino acids. The sequence came from a man between 18 and 29 years old in good health and CMV-seropositive. The V gene is TRBV25-1, the J gene TRBJ1-1; D is perhaps TRBD1 (5 bases). The sample comprised PBMCs. The CDR3 DNA sequence: TGTGCCAGCAGTGAAGGGATCTGGGGCGGGGGGACTGAAGCTTTCTTT. Its protein is CASSEGIWGGGTEAFF. The full variable domain, rest sourced from reference TRBV25-1 and TRBJ1-1, is EADIYQTPRYLVIGTGKKITLECSQTMGHDKMYWYQQDPGMELHLIHYSYGVNSTEKGDLSSESTVSRIRTEHFPLTLESARPSHTSQYLCASSEGIWGGGTEAFFGQGTRLTVV.